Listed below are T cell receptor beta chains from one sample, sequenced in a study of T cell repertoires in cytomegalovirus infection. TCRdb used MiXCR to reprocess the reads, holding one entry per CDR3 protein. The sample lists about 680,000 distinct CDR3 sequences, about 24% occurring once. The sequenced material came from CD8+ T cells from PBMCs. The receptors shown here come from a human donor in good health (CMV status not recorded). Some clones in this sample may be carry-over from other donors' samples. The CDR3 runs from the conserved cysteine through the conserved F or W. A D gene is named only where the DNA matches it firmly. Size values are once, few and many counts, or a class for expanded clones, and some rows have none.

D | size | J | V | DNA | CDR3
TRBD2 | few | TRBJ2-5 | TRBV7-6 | TGTGCCAGCAGCTCCGAGGGACTAGCCAGCGAGACCCAGTACTTC | CASSSEGLASETQYF
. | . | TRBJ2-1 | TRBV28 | TGTGCCAGTGCCCCGGGATTCTCCTACAATGAGCAGTTCTTC | CASAPGFSYNEQFF
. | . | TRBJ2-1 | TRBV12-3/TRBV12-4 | TGTGCCAGCAGTCCCTCCGAGGGGGGATACAATGAGCAGTTCTTC | CASSPSEGGYNEQFF
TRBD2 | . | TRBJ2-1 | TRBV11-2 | TGTGCCAGCAGCTCGAGGACTAGCGGGGGTGTGTACAATGAGCAGTTCTTC | CASSSRTSGGVYNEQFF
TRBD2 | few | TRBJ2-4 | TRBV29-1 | TGCAGCGTTGAGACTAGCGGGGGCCGAGCCAAAAACATTCAGTACTTC | CSVETSGGRAKNIQYF
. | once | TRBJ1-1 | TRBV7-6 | TGTGCCAACAGCTTAGAGGGGTTGAACACTGAAGCTTTCTTT | CANSLEGLNTEAFF
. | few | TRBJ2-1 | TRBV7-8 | TGTGCCAGCAGCTTCCGCCCCAACCCGACCGACAATGAGCAGTTCTTC | CASSFRPNPTDNEQFF
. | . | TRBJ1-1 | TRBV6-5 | TGTGCCAGCTTTTTCGACGGCACTGAAGCTTTCTTT | CASFFDGTEAFF
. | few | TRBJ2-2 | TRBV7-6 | TGTGCCAGCACCTTAAAGGGAGTCACGAACACCGGGGAGCTGTTTTTT | CASTLKGVTNTGELFF
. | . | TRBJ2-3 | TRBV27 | TGTGCCAGCAGTTTGTGGGGGTCCGGAGATACGCAGTATTTT | CASSLWGSGDTQYF
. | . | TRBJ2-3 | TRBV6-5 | TGTGCCAGCAGCCCTTTTATTAGCACAGATACGCAGTATTTT | CASSPFISTDTQYF